The 20 T cell receptor beta chains below were found in one sample sequenced in a study of read filtering for tumor transcriptome and immune sequencing. From around 0.4 ug of RNA, a library with molecular barcoded alpha/delta and beta/gamma adaptors was made. TCRdb recomputed calls from the reads with MiXCR, one row per CDR3 protein. The sample includes 30,000 to 45,000 distinct CDR3 sequences, roughly an eighth seen only once; the top ten take 5.5% to 7%. The sample was a population of CD138-negative cells sorted from bone marrow. These receptors came from a donor aged 40 or over with multiple myeloma.

In its sample, this clonotype was seen many times. V and J are TRBV5-5 and TRBJ2-5; the D is unclear. The ends were cut back, 4 bases at V and 1 base at J, with 8 bases in the middle. The CDR3 is 13 residues long. CDR1 is SGHKS, CDR2 YYEKEE, per germline (reference sequence). The CDR3 sequence: CASSEQTQETQYF. CDR3 bases: TGTGCCAGCAGCGAGCAGACCCAAGAGACCCAGTACTTC.

The sample holds many counts of this clonotype. The CDR3 loop reads CASRIDPDYEQYF. The CDR3 nucleotides are TGCGCCAGCAGAATAGACCCGGACTACGAGCAGTACTTC. This chain links TRBV5-1 with TRBJ2-7; D uncertain. This CDR3 spans 13 amino acids. Germline-derived CDR1 and CDR2 are SGHRS and YFSETQ. Trimming removed 5 bases from V and 3 bases from J, with 12 bases in between.

This clonotype was seen ten or more times. The chain links TRBV24-1 to TRBJ2-3, with 9 nucleotides matching TRBD1. After removal of 4 bases from V and 1 base from J, the junction contained 8 bases not matched to a gene. The CDR3 is 17 residues long. Germline V gives CDR1 KGHDR, CDR2 SFDVKD. In nucleotides, the CDR3 is TGTGCCACCAGTGACCCCACAGGGGGCCGAGGCACAGATACGCAGTATTTT. It yields the protein CATSDPTGGRGTDTQYF.

Remarks on this clonotype: A much larger clonotype is one base distant, so this may be a read error. It is likely a read error, because the conserved phenylalanine at the end of the CDR3 is missing. This rearrangement joins TRBV19 to TRBJ1-2; D unclear. The CDR3 spans 12 residues. V lost 7 bases and J 4 bases, leaving 10 bases between the germline ends. Germline V CDR1 and CDR2: LNHDA, SQIVND (reference sequence). CDR3 sequence (DNA): TGTGCCAGTAAGGACGGACTCTATGGCTACACCCTC. This sequence encodes CASKDGLYGYTL.

At least ten counts were recorded for this clonotype. The chain couples TRBV12-3 or TRBV12-4 to TRBJ2-5, with D unresolved. The CDR3 is 12 amino acids. The ends were cut back, 5 bases at V and 5 bases at J, with 9 bases in the middle. CDR3 in DNA: TGTGCCAGCAGTCAAACCTCGGAGACCCAGTACTTC. Translating it yields CASSQTSETQYF.

This clonotype was seen ten or more times. The CDR3 bases are TGTGCCAGCATTCTCCAGGGGTACACTGAAGCTTTCTTT. It is translated as CASILQGYTEAFF. This rearrangement joins TRBV6-1 to TRBJ1-1, with a tentative D call TRBD1 (6 bases). This CDR3 is 13 amino acids long. V lost 7 bases and J 3 bases, leaving 12 bases between the germline ends. Germline CDR1 and CDR2: MNHNS and SASEGT.

This clonotype has ten or more counts. The chain has TRBV20-1 and TRBJ2-7; D uncertain. Germline CDR1 is DFQATT and CDR2 is SNEGSKA (reference sequence). V was clipped by 3 bases and J by 3 bases, with 9 bases between them. The CDR3 consists of 12 residues. The CDR3 loop is CSASSQRYEQYF. CDR3 nucleotides: TGCAGTGCTAGTAGTCAGCGCTACGAGCAGTACTTC.

Of note for this clonotype: A far more abundant clone sits one base away, making this likely a read error. J is TRBJ2-1 and V is TRBV7-9; no clear D. Germline V gene sequence: CDR1 SEHNR, CDR2 FQNEAQ (reference sequence). This CDR3 is 16 amino acids long. CDR3 in DNA: TGTGCCAGCAGCTTGACGCGGACGGGCTCCTACAATGAGCAGCTCTTC. It is translated as CASSLTRTGSYNEQLF.

In its sample, this clonotype was seen many times. The chain employs TRBV7-8 and TRBJ2-7, with 9 bases matching TRBD1. CDR1 SGHVS and CDR2 FQNEAQ come from the germline V gene. This CDR3 region has 15 residues. The V and J ends lost 0 bases and 4 bases, in that order; junction bases with no gene match: 4. The CDR3 DNA is TGTGCCAGCAGCTTAGCTACAGGGGGCTTTTACGAGCAGTACTTC. Protein sequence: CASSLATGGFYEQYF.

This chain links TRBV28 with TRBJ2-3; D may be TRBD1 (6 bases). This CDR3 has 13 amino acids. CDR1 and CDR2 (germline): MDHEN, SYDVKM. The CDR3 is CASLLGATDTQYF. CDR3 coding DNA: TGTGCTAGCCTATTGGGGGCCACAGATACGCAGTATTTT.

The J gene is TRBJ2-7, the V gene TRBV20-1; D call uncertain. CDR3 length equals 12 residues. V lost 3 bases and J 3 bases, leaving 9 bases between the germline ends. CDR1 DFQATT and CDR2 SNEGSKA come from the germline V gene (reference sequence). The DNA of the CDR3 is TGCAGTGCTAGTGGGCTGTACTACGAGCAGTACTTC. Its protein is CSASGLYYEQYF.

Written as DNA, the CDR3 is TGTGCCAGCAGCGTGGGCCGAAACAGCGCTTTCTTT. It is translated as CASSVGRNSAFF. V usage is TRBV7-9 and J usage is TRBJ1-1, with D uncertain. CDR1 and CDR2 (germline): SEHNR, FQNEAQ (reference sequence). V lost 5 bases and J lost 11, with 15 bases in between. There are 12 residues in the CDR3. The variable domain in full, with the rest retrieved from reference TRBV7-9 and TRBJ1-1, is DTGVSQNPRHKITKRGQNVTFRCDPISEHNRLYWYRQTLGQGPEFLTYFQNEAQLEKSRLLSDRFSAERPKGSFSTLEIQRTEQGDSAMYLCASSVGRNSAFFGQGTRLTVV.

This chain links TRBV29-1 with TRBJ2-7, with 9 bases matching TRBD2. Germline V CDR1 and CDR2: SQVTM, ANQGSEA. This CDR3 is built from 14 residues. V shed 4 bases, J shed 7 bases, and the junction held 11 bases outside the gene matches. The CDR3 loop is CSVALGGRVEEQYF. The CDR3 coding sequence is TGCAGCGTTGCCCTGGGCGGGAGGGTGGAAGAGCAGTACTTC.

In this sample, this clonotype turned up many times. This sequence joins TRBV20-1 and TRBJ2-4, with D possibly matching TRBD1 (6 bases). This CDR3 is built from 16 residues. The germline CDR1 and CDR2 sequences are DFQATT and SNEGSKA (reference sequence). The germline V and J ends were trimmed by 6 bases and 3 bases, with 21 bases remaining between them. DNA of the CDR3: TGCAGTGCCCCTACCGCAGGGGTTGGGGGCAAAAACATTCAGTACTTC. This gives the protein CSAPTAGVGGKNIQYF.

The V call is TRBV19, the J call TRBJ1-3; D possibly corresponds to TRBD1 (6 bases). There are 13 residues in the CDR3. Germline loops: CDR1 LNHDA, CDR2 SQIVND (reference sequence). Trimming pared 3 bases from V and 6 bases from J, leaving 9 bases between. As DNA, the CDR3 is TGTGCCAGTAGTATCGGACAGACAAACACCATATATTTT. Translation: CASSIGQTNTIYF.

In regard to this clonotype: This may be a read error, as it is one base from a much larger clone. The chain combines TRBV2 with TRBJ2-2; TRBD2 is a possible D gene (6 bases). Germline CDR1 is SNHLY and CDR2 is FYNNEI. The length of the CDR3 is 12 residues. The CDR3 DNA sequence: TGTGTCAGCAAGGGGACTCCCGGGGAGCTGTTTTTT. Translated, it gives CVSKGTPGELFF. Looking up the rest from reference TRBV2 and TRBJ2-2 gives the full variable domain: EPEVTQTPSHQVTQMGQEVILRCVPISNHLYFYWYRQILGQKVEFLVSFYNNEISEKSEIFDDQFSVERPDGSNFTLKIRSTKLEDSAMYFCVSKGTPGELFFGEGSRLTVL.

This clonotype was picked up one time. At one end, the junction sequence differs from germline, possibly due to a read error. The V and J genes are TRBV27 and TRBJ1-1, with 7 bases identical to TRBD1. CDR3 length: 15 amino acids. From germline, CDR1 is MNHEY and CDR2 SMNVEV (reference sequence). In nucleotides, the CDR3 is TGTGCCAACAGTAAAGTGGACAGGCCGAACACTGAAGCTTTCTTT. The encoded protein is CANSKVDRPNTEAFF.

As to this clonotype: This may arise from a read error, as a much more abundant clone is one base away. The V and J genes are TRBV20-1 and TRBJ2-5, with D perhaps matching TRBD1 or TRBD2 (5 bases each). This CDR3 comprises 11 residues. V gave up 5 bases and J gave up 9 bases, with 13 bases separating them. CDR1 and CDR2 from the germline V gene are DFQATT and SNEGSKA (reference sequence). CDR3 sequence (DNA): TGCAGTGCTGAGGGGAGTGGGTCCCAGTACTTC. Translation gives CSAEGSGSQYF.

This clonotype came up once. A clone one base away is much larger, so this may be a read error. The chain recombines TRBV5-5 with TRBJ2-7, with TRBD2 as a possible D gene (5 bases). CDR1 is SGHKS, CDR2 YYEKEE, per germline (reference sequence). The CDR3 contains 14 residues. The CDR3 region is CASSLGLSAYKQYF. The CDR3 DNA sequence: TGTGCCAGCAGCCTAGGACTTTCCGCCTACAAGCAGTACTTC.

In its sample, this clonotype was seen many times. The chain combines TRBV25-1 with TRBJ2-7; a weak D match, TRBD2 (5 bases). CDR1 is MGHDK, CDR2 SYGVNS, per germline. CDR3 length: 13 residues. Here the CDR3 DNA reads TGTGCAGAGGGAGCAACGGACCGCCACGAGCAGTACTTC. Translation: CAEGATDRHEQYF.